Here is one TCR beta chain with its context. Which antigen it targets is not known. The sample holds no much larger clone one base away, and base qualities are not on file. Every donor was a healthy Caucasian. The twin cohort comprised three pairs of female monozygotic twins, all aged about 18 to 30 years. Miltenyi CD45RO+ enrichment and human naive T-cell isolation kits were used to isolate memory (CD45RO+) and naive T cells from PBMC. The sample is drawn from a study of identical twins (dated by TCRdb to about 2016). Study-level background: The study deep-sequenced TCR alpha and beta repertoires from monozygotic twins, unrelated adults of various ages and cord blood to test whether fetal clonotypes persist. To rule out contamination, replicate twin experiments were performed at different times with different library preparation protocols. General study outcomes and caveats: In beta out-of-frame sequences, excess twin sharing was weaker, because having fewer shared sequences lowered the signal-to-noise ratio. Fewer insertions were carried by abundant cord blood beta clonotypes, a similar but weaker trend appeared in young adult naive repertoires, and no such trend appeared in memory repertoires. Compared with coincidental sharing between unrelated individuals, out-of-frame TCR alpha sequences shared between twins showed an excess of sequences with low generation probability. Conclusions relied on cross-sectional statistical analysis, since the same donors could not be followed over many years. Out-of-frame TCR alpha sharing in monozygotic twins was systematically underestimated by recombination models, whereas sharing between unrelated individuals was in agreement with the recombination models. Invariant T cells such as MAIT and iNKT could partly confound zero-insertion analyses, although diverse VJ usage argued against such confounding for most clonotypes.

CDR1 and CDR2, looked up from the germline V gene (reference sequence), are DFQATT and SNEGSKA. At the junction V is shortened by 2 bases and J by 6 bases; bases outside the gene matches: 12. Reading from cysteine to phenylalanine, the CDR3 counts 17 amino acids. Just CDR3 DNA is preserved here, 51 bases in frame from base 1. Library generation was performed with 5' RACE. The instrument was an Illumina HiSeq 2000. A universal primer binding site was added through template switching, and the final cDNA carried a unique molecular identifier so that TCR cDNA molecules could be counted accurately. Specific primers in the conserved constant-segment region were used to synthesize first-strand cDNA for TCR alpha and beta chains. To control for contamination, each cDNA library was double barcoded with a SMART-Mk sample barcode plus Illumina barcodes. TruSeq adapter sequences along with Illumina sample barcodes were introduced in two successive PCR steps. TCR alpha and beta cDNA libraries were sequenced on the Illumina HiSeq platform with custom primers. Per the authors' processing: MiGEC processed the raw reads to extract unique molecular identifiers, while MiXCR was used to determine the CDR3 positions. For each individual, recombination models were inferred using an EM algorithm with the repgenHMM and IGoR tools. Shared clonotypes were analyzed with the tcR package in R, and sharing was normalized by the product of cloneset sizes. To study raw recombination free of thymic and clonal selection effects, out-of-frame nonproductive sequences were analyzed. The public reads were quality trimmed at Q25 with fastp and then assembled into clones with MiXCR by TCRdb, keeping productive beta chains. Identical CDR3 proteins give one entry, which carries the most common genes and DNA. These V and J calls are TCRdb output, not the study's own analysis. This sample lists fewer than 350,000 distinct CDR3 sequences; more than 6.5% were detected once. Less than 2.5% of the sample lies in the top ten.

These same records also appear under a second study, on yellow fever vaccine responses in identical twins. The second study's authors report: The authors reported that the T cell response to vaccination in identical twins appeared partly convergent and partly personalized. In identical twins, the study followed T cell clones that responded to the vaccine with precision.

The source is a woman younger than 30 in good health. Sequenced sample: memory (CD45RO+) T cells sorted from blood. Sample cell subset or site, as interpreted from the label and publication: CD45RO+ enriched T cells. Recombination connected TRBV20-1 to TRBJ2-1; 11 bases in the middle match TRBD2. The DNA reads TGCAGTGCTAGACCCGTCTTAACTAGCGGGAGAGCCAATGAGCAGTTCTTC. It translates to CSARPVLTSGRANEQFF.